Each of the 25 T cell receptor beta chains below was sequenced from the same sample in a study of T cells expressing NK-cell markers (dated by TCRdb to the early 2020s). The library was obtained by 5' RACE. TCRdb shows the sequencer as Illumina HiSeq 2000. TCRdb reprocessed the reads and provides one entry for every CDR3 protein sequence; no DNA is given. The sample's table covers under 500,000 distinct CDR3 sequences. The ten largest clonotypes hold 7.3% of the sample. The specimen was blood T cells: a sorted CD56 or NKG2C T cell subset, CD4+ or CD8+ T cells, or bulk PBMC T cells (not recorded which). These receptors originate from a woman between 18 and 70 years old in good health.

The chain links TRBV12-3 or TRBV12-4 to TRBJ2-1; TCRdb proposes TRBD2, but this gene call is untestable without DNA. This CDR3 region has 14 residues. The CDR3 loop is CASSQTSGINEQFF.

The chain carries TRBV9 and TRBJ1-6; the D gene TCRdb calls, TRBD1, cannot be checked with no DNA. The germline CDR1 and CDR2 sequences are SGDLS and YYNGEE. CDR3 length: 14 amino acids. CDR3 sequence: CASSVEDSPGALHF. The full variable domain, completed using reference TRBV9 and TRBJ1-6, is DSGVTQTPKHLITATGQRVTLRCSPRSGDLSVYWYQQSLDQGLQFLIQYYNGEERAKGNILERFSAQQFPDLHSELNLSSLELGDSALYFCASSVEDSPGALHFGNGTRLTVT.

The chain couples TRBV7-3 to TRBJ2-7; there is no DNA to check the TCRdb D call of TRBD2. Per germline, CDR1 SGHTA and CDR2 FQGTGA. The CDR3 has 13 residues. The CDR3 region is CASSYVAGGEQYF.

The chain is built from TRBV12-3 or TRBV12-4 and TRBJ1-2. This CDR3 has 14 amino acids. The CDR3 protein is CASSLDGANYGYTF.

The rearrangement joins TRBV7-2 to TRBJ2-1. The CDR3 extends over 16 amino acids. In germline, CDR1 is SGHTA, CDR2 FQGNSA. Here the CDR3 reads CASSPSRDFMDNERFF.

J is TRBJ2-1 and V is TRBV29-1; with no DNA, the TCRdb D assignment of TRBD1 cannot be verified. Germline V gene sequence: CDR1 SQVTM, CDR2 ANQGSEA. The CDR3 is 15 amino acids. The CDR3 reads CSVEPWDRGYNEQFF.

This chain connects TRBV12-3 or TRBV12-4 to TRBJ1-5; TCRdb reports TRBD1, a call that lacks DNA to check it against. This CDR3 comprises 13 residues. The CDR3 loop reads CASSQQGRQPQHF.

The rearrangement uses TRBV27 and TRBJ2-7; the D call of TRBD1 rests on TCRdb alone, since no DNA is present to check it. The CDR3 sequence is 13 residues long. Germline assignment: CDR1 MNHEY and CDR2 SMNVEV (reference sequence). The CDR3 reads CASSPGGGYEQYF.

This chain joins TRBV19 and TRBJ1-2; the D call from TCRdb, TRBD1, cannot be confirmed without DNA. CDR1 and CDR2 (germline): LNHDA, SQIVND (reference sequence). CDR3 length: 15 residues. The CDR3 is CASSLEQGAGYGYTF.

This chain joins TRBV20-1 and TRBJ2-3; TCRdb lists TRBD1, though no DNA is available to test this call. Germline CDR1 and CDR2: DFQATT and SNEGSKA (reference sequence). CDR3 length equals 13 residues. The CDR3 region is CSPLGVGTDTQYF.

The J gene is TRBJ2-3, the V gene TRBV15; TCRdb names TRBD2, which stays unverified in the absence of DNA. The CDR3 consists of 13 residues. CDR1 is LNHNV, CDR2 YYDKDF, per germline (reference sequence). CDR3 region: CATSPGRADTQYF.

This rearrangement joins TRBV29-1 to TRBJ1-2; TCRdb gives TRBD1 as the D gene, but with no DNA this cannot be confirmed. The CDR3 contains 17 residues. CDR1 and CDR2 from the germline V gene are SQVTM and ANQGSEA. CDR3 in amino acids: CSVEDPLGTGSNYGYTF.

CDR3 residues: CASSQAGLAKNIQYF. The V gene is TRBV3-1, the J gene TRBJ2-4. This CDR3 region has 15 residues. CDR1 is LGHDT and CDR2 is YNNKEL in the germline V gene (reference sequence).

The CDR3 spells CSVGQGYYEQYF. The chain joins TRBV29-1 to TRBJ2-7; the D call from TCRdb, TRBD1, cannot be confirmed without DNA. Germline V gene sequence: CDR1 SQVTM, CDR2 ANQGSEA. The CDR3 sequence is 12 residues long.

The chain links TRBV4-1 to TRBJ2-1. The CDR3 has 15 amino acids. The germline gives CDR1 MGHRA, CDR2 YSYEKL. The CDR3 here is CASRSTGGPYNEQFF.

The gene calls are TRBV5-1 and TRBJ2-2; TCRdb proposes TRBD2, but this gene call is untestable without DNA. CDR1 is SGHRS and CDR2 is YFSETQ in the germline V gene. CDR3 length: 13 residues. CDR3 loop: CASSLEGLGELFF.

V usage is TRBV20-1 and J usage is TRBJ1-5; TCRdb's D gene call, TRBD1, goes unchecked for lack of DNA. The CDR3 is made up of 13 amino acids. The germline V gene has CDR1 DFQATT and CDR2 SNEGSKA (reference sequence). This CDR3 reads CSASRDPDQPQHF.

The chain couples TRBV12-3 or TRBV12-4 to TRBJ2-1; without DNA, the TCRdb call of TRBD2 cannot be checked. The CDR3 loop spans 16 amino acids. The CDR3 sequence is CASRIRGTTTGNEQFF.

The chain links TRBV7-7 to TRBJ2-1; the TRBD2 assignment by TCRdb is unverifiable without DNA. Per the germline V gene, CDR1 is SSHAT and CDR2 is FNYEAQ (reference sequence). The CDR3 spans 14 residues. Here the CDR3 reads CASSNRTSGGEQFF.

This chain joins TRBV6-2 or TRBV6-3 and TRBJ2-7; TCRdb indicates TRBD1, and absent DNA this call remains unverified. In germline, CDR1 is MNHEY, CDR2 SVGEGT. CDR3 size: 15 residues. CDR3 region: CASSYSSGASYEQYF.

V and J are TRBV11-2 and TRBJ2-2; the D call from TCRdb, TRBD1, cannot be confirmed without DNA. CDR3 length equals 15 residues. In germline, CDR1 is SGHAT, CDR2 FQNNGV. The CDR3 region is CASVQGRKNTGELFF. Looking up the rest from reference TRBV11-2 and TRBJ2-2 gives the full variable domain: EAGVAQSPRYKIIEKRQSVAFWCNPISGHATLYWYQQILGQGPKLLIQFQNNGVVDDSQLPKDRFSAERLKGVDSTLKIQPAKLEDSAVYLCASVQGRKNTGELFFGEGSRLTVL.

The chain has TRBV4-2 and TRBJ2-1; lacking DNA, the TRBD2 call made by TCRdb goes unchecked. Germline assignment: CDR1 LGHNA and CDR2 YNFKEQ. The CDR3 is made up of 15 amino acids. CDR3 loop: CASSQVLDSYNEQFF.

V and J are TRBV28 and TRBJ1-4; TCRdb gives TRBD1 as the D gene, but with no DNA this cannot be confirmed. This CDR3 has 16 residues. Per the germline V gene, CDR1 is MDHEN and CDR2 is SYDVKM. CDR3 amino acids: CASRLLRQGTNEKLFF.

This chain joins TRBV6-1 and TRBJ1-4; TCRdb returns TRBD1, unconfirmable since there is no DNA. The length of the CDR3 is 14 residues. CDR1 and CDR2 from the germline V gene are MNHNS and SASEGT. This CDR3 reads CASSTGQVPEKLFF.

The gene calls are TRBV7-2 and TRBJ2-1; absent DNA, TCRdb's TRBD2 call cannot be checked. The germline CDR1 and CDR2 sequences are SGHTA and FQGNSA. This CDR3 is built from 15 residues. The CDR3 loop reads CASSLGALAYNEQFF.